The text below deals with one T cell receptor (beta chain). Its antigen is unidentified. The data stem from a study of cytomegalovirus exposure and HLA in healthy donors. The assay was immunoSEQ multiplex PCR, and TCRdb's table has in-frame clones only and misses some. The table lists about 160,000 clones, roughly 86% of them singletons. Study conclusions and caveats: Most TCRs appeared rarely, but some public TCRs recurred in many donors. According to the study, 160 or so TCR beta chains were cytomegalovirus-associated.

The CDR3 consists of 15 residues. V was clipped by 6 bases and J by 0 bases; unmatched bases: 6. Germline V gene lookup returns CDR1 SGHVS and CDR2 FQNEAQ. The sample comprised PBMCs. The chain recombines TRBV7-8 with TRBJ1-1; TRBD1 matches 8 bases. The clonotype comes from a man between 18 and 29 years old in good health and CMV-seropositive. CDR3 protein: CASRWGRGLNTEAFF. Written as DNA, the CDR3 is TGTGCCAGCAGGTGGGGCAGGGGGCTGAACACTGAAGCTTTCTTT. Full variable domain (rest looked up from reference TRBV7-8 and TRBJ1-1): GAGVSQSPRYKVAKRGQDVALRCDPISGHVSLFWYQQALGQGPEFLTYFQNEAQLDKSGLPSDRFFAERPEGSVSTLKIQRTQQEDSAVYLCASRWGRGLNTEAFFGQGTRLTVV.